This paragraph reports one TCR beta chain. Data came from immunoSEQ multiplex PCR; TCRdb stores just in-frame clones and leaves some out. The sample contains 55,000 to 75,000 clones, more than 75% of which appear only once. V dropped 4 bases and J dropped 4 bases, with 14 bases sitting between them. Germline CDR1 SQVTM, CDR2 ANQGSEA. The CDR3 runs to 13 residues. This sample was included in a study of technical replicates of blood from several donors. Sequencing was performed on PBMCs. This clonotype originated in a human donor in good health. Some clones in this sample may be carry-over from other donors' samples. J is TRBJ2-7 and V is TRBV29-1; D may be TRBD1 (6 bases). CDR3 amino acids: CSVVQGSKYEQYF. Written as DNA, the CDR3 is TGCAGCGTTGTGCAGGGGTCAAAATACGAGCAGTACTTC.